This TCR beta chain was documented in a study of shared clonotypes between healthy human individuals. Trimming removed 6 bases from V and 1 base from J, with 10 bases in between. The CDR3 loop spans 14 amino acids. Germline CDR1 is MNHNS and CDR2 is SASEGT. Method: immunoSEQ multiplex PCR; TCRdb's copy keeps in-frame clones and lacks some. The repertoire holds about 460,000 clones, with around 77% as singletons. This clone was picked up many times. The sequencing input was PBMCs. This chain links TRBV6-1 with TRBJ1-5; D is ambiguous. The clonotype originates from a woman in her 40s in good health. Some clones in this sample may be carry-over from other donors' samples. The CDR3 protein is CASSPDASNQPQHF. CDR3 DNA sequence: TGTGCCAGCAGCCCGGACGCCAGCAATCAGCCCCAGCATTTT.